The clone carrying this TCR beta chain showed up many times. The TCR beta CDR3 regions underwent amplification using RNA transcripts as the source. TCR CDR3 regions were first amplified by RT-PCR with HTBI primers. TCRdb reprocessed the multiplex PCR reads with MiXCR, giving one entry per CDR3 protein. Of about 350,000 distinct CDR3 sequences in the sample, 11% to 15% were seen once. This sample stems from a study of T cells in Graves' hyperthyroidism and ophthalmopathy. The CDR3 extends over 12 amino acids. Germline V gives CDR1 MNHEY, CDR2 SMNVEV (reference sequence). Between the trimmed V and J ends, which lost 5 bases and 9 bases, there was a span of 11 bases.

The receptor was isolated from a woman aged 25 to 39 with Graves' hyperthyroidism. The rearrangement uses TRBV27 and TRBJ2-1; D call uncertain. The source material was blood. The CDR3 loop is CASSLSMGEQFF. Here the CDR3 DNA reads TGTGCCAGCAGTCTCTCGATGGGTGAGCAGTTCTTC.